The entry that follows covers one T cell receptor (beta chain) sequence. Its target antigen remains unknown. The input lacks base qualities; no much larger clone sits a single base away. The data were obtained in a study of T cell responses to AZD1222 COVID-19 vaccine (dated by TCRdb to the early 2020s). About the study as a whole: A total of under 250 trial participants underwent TCR sequencing, of whom 200 to 220 had received two doses of AZD1222 and 26 had received two doses of the MenACWY control vaccine. Trial participants were enrolled into age subgroups of 18-55, 56-69 and 70-plus years, which contained roughly 140, 27 and 60 TCR-sequenced participants, respectively.

The CDR3 regions of human TCRbeta chains were analyzed by immunosequencing. For the original study's pipeline: Repertoire TCRs were matched against a reference library of SARS-CoV-2-specific TCRs generated with the MIRA antigen-specificity platform. Breadth meant the fraction of unique TCRs that were SARS-CoV-2-associated, whereas depth meant the fraction of total T cells that were SARS-CoV-2-associated. Using the MIRA data, each spike-specific TCR was assigned both to the spike region to which the TCR was reactive and to a CD4 or CD8 class. Log10-transformed breadth and depth values were compared by one-way ANOVA with Sidak's multiple comparisons tests. Not all clones reach the TCRdb copy of this immuneACCESS table, which keeps in-frame sequences only. Checked studies attribute under half of the gap to unresolved V genes and leave the rest unexplained. From that table come the V and J calls and clone size; the DNA was used to work out D and trimming. The sample table records about 120,000 clones; approximately 90% of these occur just once. The ten largest make up roughly 10% of the sample.

V trim: 3 bases; J trim: 2 bases; unmatched bases: 2. The germline V gene sets CDR1 to KGHSH and CDR2 to LQKENI. The CDR3 has 14 amino acids, counting the end cysteine and phenylalanine. CDR3 DNA only is kept here, 42 bases in frame from base 1. The sample's time point, from its label and the paper: baseline before first vaccination. The treatment or condition label of this sample denotes: meningococcal conjugate vaccine given as trial control. Samples from vaccinated people were obtained from the UK trials COV001 and COV002, which included a single-blind randomized controlled phase 2/3 trial of AZD1222 (ChAdOx1 nCoV-19) in healthy adults. For TCRbeta chain sequencing, PBMC samples from trial participants were taken at day 0 and at day 28 after the second dose. Broader findings and caveats from the paper: Vaccine-associated CD4 TCRs spanned the whole spike protein, with dominant responses in regions 160-218 and 743-854. The 56-69-year group was small, and its depth increase did not reach significance, likely because of low power. After two AZD1222 doses, spike-specific TCR breadth and depth were significantly higher than at day 0 and than in MenACWY recipients. Conclusions about previously exposed vaccinees are limited, since just five or six AZD1222 recipients were seropositive for SARS-CoV-2 at baseline. Participants were mostly white British, with more females than males. The authors suggested clonal diversity may have been underestimated. Reportedly, almost half of the unique spike-specific TCRs recognized epitopes lying outside the regions that are mutated in the B.1.351 and B.1.1.7 variants. Because no day 14 peak-response samples were available, repertoires were characterized only after the peak T cell response.

This sample comprised peripheral blood, obtained on day 0 of MenACWY control vaccination. The chain is assembled from TRBV18 and TRBJ2-5, and TRBD1 aligns with 8 junction nucleotides. The origin of this receptor is an adult in good health. The CDR3 here reads CASSPTGVQETQYF. The DNA reads as follows: TGTGCCAGCTCACCGACAGGGGTGCAAGAGACCCAGTACTTC.